The 20 T cell receptor beta chains below come from one sample, sequenced in a study of radiotherapy plus CTLA-4 blockade in lung cancer (dated by TCRdb to the late 2010s). The library was made by the immunoSEQ multiplex PCR assay. The table comes from immuneACCESS by way of TCRdb, which keeps in-frame sequences with V and J called. Part of the clones is missing from these tables; in studies checked, under half for an unresolved V gene and the rest for unknown reasons. The sample profile shows 110,000 or so clones; 65% to 85% of them were found once. The ten largest clones add up to approximately 4.7% of the sample. The sample here was peripheral blood, taken from a patient treated with radiotherapy plus ipilimumab. These receptors came from a human donor with non-small cell lung cancer who had a partial response to radiotherapy plus ipilimumab.

CDR3 DNA sequence: TGCGCCAGCCGACTAGCGGGAGCTCCTATTGCCGGGGAGCTGTTTTTT. Protein: CASRLAGAPIAGELFF. This chain joins TRBV5-1 and TRBJ2-2; 12 positions match TRBD2. CDR1 and CDR2 (germline): SGHRS, YFSETQ. With 7 bases clipped from V and 6 bases from J, the junction kept 10 bases outside the gene matches. This CDR3 comprises 16 residues.

The gene calls are TRBV6-1 and TRBJ1-2; 7 bases map to TRBD1. The CDR3 runs 15 residues. V lost 11 bases, J lost 6 bases, and 18 bases stayed unmatched. CDR1 is MNHNS, CDR2 SASEGT, per germline. The CDR3 loop is CALKKGGAEGDGYTF. In DNA, the CDR3 is TGTGCCTTAAAAAAAGGGGGCGCGGAAGGTGATGGCTACACCTTC.

This clone was counted a few times. The chain employs TRBV28 and TRBJ1-3; tentative D call: TRBD1 (5 bases). Germline CDR1 MDHEN, CDR2 SYDVKM. Trimming took off 6 bases at V and 0 bases at J, with 9 bases between the two ends. This CDR3 is built from 14 residues. CDR3 region: CASSPGGSGNTIYF. Written as DNA, the CDR3 is TGTGCCAGCAGCCCGGGGGGCTCTGGAAACACCATATATTTT.

The gene calls are TRBV30 and TRBJ2-2; TRBD1 matches 9 bases. After removal of 0 bases from V and 4 bases from J, the junction contained 3 bases not matched to a gene. The germline V gene encodes CDR1 GTSNPN and CDR2 SVGIG (reference sequence). This CDR3 contains 15 residues. This CDR3 is CAWSVRQGGTGELFF. The CDR3 coding sequence is TGTGCCTGGAGTGTACGACAGGGGGGCACCGGGGAGCTGTTTTTT.

This chain connects TRBV28 to TRBJ1-2, with D hard to call. V was pared by 1 base and J by 6 bases, with 3 bases between. The CDR3 runs to 11 residues. CDR1 and CDR2 from the germline V gene are MDHEN and SYDVKM. The CDR3 bases are TGTGCCAGCAGTTTATTAGATGGCTACACCTTC. Encoded protein: CASSLLDGYTF.

A few counts support this clone. The rearrangement joins TRBV4-1 to TRBJ2-4; D remains ambiguous. Per the germline V gene, CDR1 is MGHRA and CDR2 is YSYEKL. Trimming took off 0 bases at V and 15 bases at J, with 9 bases between the two ends. The CDR3 totals 11 residues. The CDR3 DNA reads as TGCGCCAGCAGCCAAGAACGGGTTTTGTACTTC. This translates into CASSQERVLYF.

The chain recombines TRBV5-1 with TRBJ2-6, with 9 bases that match TRBD1. Looked up from germline, CDR1 is SGHRS and CDR2 is YFSETQ. V was pared by 4 bases and J by 0 bases, with 8 bases of the junction left unmatched. The CDR3 covers 18 residues. In nucleotides, the CDR3 is TGCGCCAGCAGCAGCTCCGGGACAGGGTTCTCTGGGGCCAACGTCCTGACTTTC. It specifies CASSSSGTGFSGANVLTF.

This clone was seen just once. This sequence joins TRBV9 and TRBJ2-5; D is possibly TRBD2 (6 bases). V was clipped by 2 bases and J by 1 base, with 15 bases between them. The CDR3 spans 16 residues. From germline, CDR1 is SGDLS and CDR2 YYNGEE. For the CDR3, the DNA is TGTGCCAGCAGCGTTTTGGGGGGTGGGGCCCAAGAGACCCAGTACTTC. Protein: CASSVLGGGAQETQYF.

The J gene is TRBJ1-1, the V gene TRBV5-1; D may be TRBD1 (5 bases). V was shortened by 0 bases and J by 9 bases, with 6 bases between the two germline ends. The CDR3 extends over 11 amino acids. Germline V CDR1 and CDR2: SGHRS, YFSETQ. The CDR3 DNA sequence: TGCGCCAGCAGCTTGGCAGGGCAAGCTTTCTTT. This gives the protein CASSLAGQAFF. Drawing the rest from reference TRBV5-1 and TRBJ1-1, the complete variable domain is KAGVTQTPRYLIKTRGQQVTLSCSPISGHRSVSWYQQTPGQGLQFLFEYFSETQRNKGNFPGRFSGRQFSNSRSEMNVSTLELGDSALYLCASSLAGQAFFGQGTRLTVV.

J is TRBJ1-5 and V is TRBV6-5, with D hard to call. Germline values: CDR1 MNHEY, CDR2 SVGAGI. The CDR3 extends over 13 amino acids. The V end was cut by 2 bases, the J end by 5 bases, with 7 bases between. The CDR3 reads CASSYNRYQPQHF. DNA of the CDR3: TGTGCCAGCAGTTACAATCGGTATCAGCCCCAGCATTTT.

This clone was counted once. The CDR3 region is CASSYSPEPTNEKLFF. DNA for the CDR3: TGTGCCAGCAGTTACTCGCCTGAGCCAACTAATGAAAAACTGTTTTTT. This chain links TRBV6-5 with TRBJ1-4, with no clear D. The CDR3 has 16 amino acids. Germline-derived CDR1 and CDR2 are MNHEY and SVGAGI. V was trimmed by 0 bases and J by 0 bases, leaving 8 bases between them.

The V gene is TRBV30, the J gene TRBJ1-3; D is uncertain. V was cut by 0 bases and J by 0 bases, with 12 bases left in between. The CDR3 spans 16 residues. Germline V gene sequence: CDR1 GTSNPN, CDR2 SVGIG (reference sequence). CDR3 sequence: CAWSVLVQYSGNTIYF. CDR3 sequence (DNA): TGTGCCTGGAGTGTACTCGTCCAATACTCTGGAAACACCATATATTTT. The variable domain in full, completed from reference TRBV30 and TRBJ1-3, reads SQTIHQWPATLVQPVGSPLSLECTVEGTSNPNLYWYRQAAGRGLQLLFYSVGIGQISSEVPQNLSASRPQDRQFILSSKKLLLSDSGFYLCAWSVLVQYSGNTIYFGEGSWLTVV.

This clone was picked up one time. V gene TRBV19 combines with J gene TRBJ1-1; 7 bases line up with TRBD1. This CDR3 spans 13 amino acids. Germline V gene lookup returns CDR1 LNHDA and CDR2 SQIVND (reference sequence). The junction had 1 base not matched to a gene; V was cut back by 6 bases and J by 0 bases. CDR3 nucleotides: TGTGCCAGTAGGGACAGGATGAACACTGAAGCTTTCTTT. Its translation is CASRDRMNTEAFF.

This clone was detected many times. The genes are TRBV19 and TRBJ1-2, with 8 bases that match TRBD1. Trimming removed 4 bases from V and 2 bases from J; junction bases left unmatched: 6. Germline assignment: CDR1 LNHDA and CDR2 SQIVND (reference sequence). CDR3 size: 15 residues. CDR3 bases: TGTGCCAGTAGTACGACTTACAGGGGGAACTATGGCTACACCTTC. Its translation: CASSTTYRGNYGYTF.

This clone appeared a single time. The chain employs TRBV6-6 and TRBJ1-2, with 7 nucleotides matching TRBD1. Germline V gives CDR1 MNHNY, CDR2 SVGAGI (reference sequence). The CDR3 runs 16 residues. The V gene end was trimmed by 0 bases and the J gene end by 8 bases; junction bases not matched to a gene: 12. As DNA, the CDR3 is TGTGCCAGCAGTTACTCCCGGGACAGCACGTCCGGGGGCTACACCTTC. It yields the protein CASSYSRDSTSGGYTF.

J is TRBJ1-1 and V is TRBV29-1, with D possibly matching TRBD1 (6 bases). The CDR3 is 12 residues long. From germline, CDR1 is SQVTM and CDR2 ANQGSEA. V was shortened by 7 bases and J by 5 bases, with 14 bases between the two germline ends. CDR3 bases: TGCAGCGCCACACAGGGTTGGACTGAAGCTTTCTTT. Residues: CSATQGWTEAFF.

This chain uses TRBV6-1 with TRBJ1-5; 12 bases are shared with TRBD1. Germline V CDR1 and CDR2: MNHNS, SASEGT. Trimming at V came to 6 bases and at J to 7 bases, leaving 4 bases not matched to a gene. This CDR3 contains 14 residues. The chain's CDR3 is CASSYGTGGQPQHF. The CDR3 DNA sequence: TGTGCCAGCAGCTATGGGACAGGGGGCCAGCCCCAGCATTTT.

Written as DNA, the CDR3 is TGTGCCAGCAGTTTAAAGCGGGAGGGCCGGTTTGACACCGGGGAGCTGTTTTTT. Protein: CASSLKREGRFDTGELFF. The rearrangement links TRBV27 to TRBJ2-2; 10 bases line up with TRBD2. Per the germline V gene, CDR1 is MNHEY and CDR2 is SMNVEV (reference sequence). V shed 2 bases and J 3 bases; nucleotides not matched to a gene: 9. CDR3 size: 18 residues.

This clone has just a few counts. J is TRBJ2-3 and V is TRBV28, with a weak D call TRBD2 (6 bases). Germline assignment: CDR1 MDHEN and CDR2 SYDVKM. The CDR3 is made up of 15 amino acids. Trimming removed 5 bases at V and 5 bases at J, with 17 bases between. The CDR3 protein is CASSPRDSRRDTQYF. The CDR3, as DNA: TGTGCCAGCAGTCCCCGGGACTCTCGGAGAGATACGCAGTATTTT.

The chain recombines TRBV19 with TRBJ1-5; D is unclear. Trimming removed 4 bases at V and 2 bases at J, with 12 bases between. CDR3 size: 15 residues. Looked up from germline, CDR1 is LNHDA and CDR2 is SQIVND (reference sequence). CDR3: CASSSSWRGNQPQHF. Written as DNA, the CDR3 is TGTGCCAGTAGTAGTTCATGGAGGGGCAATCAGCCCCAGCATTTT.